This entry lists 9 T cell receptor beta chains sequenced from one sample in a study of T-cell reconstitution after alpha-beta-depleted transplantation in children. Unique molecular identifiers were incorporated during preparation of the TCRbeta library. TCRdb itself ran the PCR reads through MiXCR, one entry per CDR3 protein. The data contain hundreds of thousands of distinct CDR3 sequences, 30% to 35% of them singletons. The sample here was PBMCs from the stem cell graft donor, taken from the stem cell graft. The receptors come from a human donor who donated a stem cell graft to a child with aplastic anemia.

The chain joins TRBV7-2 to TRBJ1-5; TRBD1 agrees at 8 bases. V lost 6 bases to trimming and J lost 7 bases; unmatched junction nucleotides: 14. The CDR3 has 16 residues. Germline values: CDR1 SGHTA, CDR2 FQGNSA. The CDR3, as DNA: TGTGCCAGCAGACCCTCCGACAGGGGCAGTGAGCAGCCCCAGCATTTT. It translates to CASRPSDRGSEQPQHF.

The V and J genes are TRBV27 and TRBJ2-3; maybe TRBD1 (5 bases). Per the germline V gene, CDR1 is MNHEY and CDR2 is SMNVEV (reference sequence). V was cut by 4 bases and J by 0 bases, with 14 bases left in between. This CDR3 is built from 16 residues. The CDR3 coding sequence is TGTGCCAGCAGTTGGGGCGGAATATCTAGCACAGATACGCAGTATTTT. Translated: CASSWGGISSTDTQYF.

This rearrangement joins TRBV12-3 or TRBV12-4 to TRBJ1-3; no reliable D call. The CDR3 is made up of 12 amino acids. Deletions cut 6 bases from V and 4 bases from J, with 7 bases between. As DNA, the CDR3 is TGTGCCAGCAGCCTCACCGGAAACACCATATATTTT. Residues: CASSLTGNTIYF.

The V and J genes are TRBV6-2 or TRBV6-3 and TRBJ1-1; D ambiguous. Germline V CDR1 and CDR2: MNHEY, SVGEGT. V was trimmed by 2 bases and J by 7 bases, leaving 5 bases between them. The CDR3 has 11 amino acids. The CDR3 bases are TGTGCCAGCAGTTACAGCATTGAAGCTTTCTTT. This gives the protein CASSYSIEAFF.

V is TRBV10-3 and J is TRBJ2-7; 10 bases agree with TRBD1. This CDR3 spans 14 amino acids. Germline CDR1 is ENHRY and CDR2 is SYGVKD. V shed 5 bases and J 6 bases; nucleotides not matched to a gene: 7. The CDR3: CAISQRQGAGEQYF. As DNA, the CDR3 is TGTGCCATCAGTCAAAGACAGGGGGCCGGCGAGCAGTACTTC.

This chain joins TRBV5-1 and TRBJ2-5; 14 bases fit TRBD2. Germline V gene sequence: CDR1 SGHRS, CDR2 YFSETQ. J gave up 3 bases and V 1 base, and 5 bases lay outside the gene matches. The CDR3 contains 17 residues. CDR3 amino acids: CASSLLGLAGVEETQYF. In DNA form, the CDR3 reads TGCGCCAGCAGCTTGCTGGGACTAGCGGGAGTGGAAGAGACCCAGTACTTC.

The genes are TRBV20-1 and TRBJ2-3; 7 bases are a match to TRBD1. With 5 bases clipped from V and 1 base from J, the junction kept 9 bases outside the gene matches. The germline CDR1 and CDR2 sequences are DFQATT and SNEGSKA (reference sequence). This CDR3 has 15 amino acids. The CDR3, as DNA: TGCAGTGCTCCCTCCCGAGACAGGGGCACAGATACGCAGTATTTT. Translating it yields CSAPSRDRGTDTQYF.

This clonotype was detected only a few times. J is TRBJ2-1 and V is TRBV20-1; a possible D gene is TRBD2 (5 bases). Germline V lookup: CDR1 DFQATT, CDR2 SNEGSKA (reference sequence). This CDR3 region has 10 residues. The V and J ends lost 8 bases and 8 bases respectively, with 10 bases between them. The CDR3 bases are TGCAGTCCACGGGGTGATGAGCAGTTCTTC. It codes for CSPRGDEQFF.

This clonotype was seen a few times. V gene TRBV4-3 combines with J gene TRBJ2-3; TRBD2 aligns across 12 bases. Per germline, CDR1 LGHNA and CDR2 YSLEER. With 3 bases clipped from V and 6 bases from J, the junction kept 7 bases outside the gene matches. The CDR3 sequence is 16 residues long. This CDR3 is CASSQTSGSRPDTQYF. The CDR3 DNA reads TGCGCCAGCAGCCAGACTAGCGGGAGTAGGCCGGATACGCAGTATTTT.